This T cell receptor beta chain originates from a study of beta chain features in type 1 diabetes. Study outcomes and limitations: Type 1 diabetes patients had TCRB CDR3s that were shorter (moderately but significantly so) in all four CD4+ subsets.

All of the isolated RNA was reverse transcribed, so expressed TCRB transcripts were sequenced. TCRdb's table, derived via immunoSEQ multiplex PCR, lists solely in-frame clones and lacks some. The top ten hold about 0.63% of the sample, which has roughly 400,000 clones, around 10% seen once. Germline V lookup: CDR1 MNHEY, CDR2 SMNVEV (reference sequence). This CDR3 has 12 residues. V was pared by 6 bases and J by 4 bases, with 9 bases between. Details on this clone: Its antigen is unidentified. Other DNA sequences from this sample encode an identical CDR3 as well.

Researchers reported sorting CD4+ naive, central memory, regulatory and stem cell-like memory cells via CD45RO/CCR7/CD25/CD127/CD95/CD27. This clonotype was sampled from a man aged 30 to 45 with type 1 diabetes. The chain recombines TRBV27 with TRBJ1-2; D unresolved. Sequencing was done on a sample of central memory CD4+ T cells from blood. The CDR3 sequence: CASSLDGYGYTF. For the CDR3, the DNA is TGTGCCAGCAGCCTGGACGGCTATGGCTACACCTTC.